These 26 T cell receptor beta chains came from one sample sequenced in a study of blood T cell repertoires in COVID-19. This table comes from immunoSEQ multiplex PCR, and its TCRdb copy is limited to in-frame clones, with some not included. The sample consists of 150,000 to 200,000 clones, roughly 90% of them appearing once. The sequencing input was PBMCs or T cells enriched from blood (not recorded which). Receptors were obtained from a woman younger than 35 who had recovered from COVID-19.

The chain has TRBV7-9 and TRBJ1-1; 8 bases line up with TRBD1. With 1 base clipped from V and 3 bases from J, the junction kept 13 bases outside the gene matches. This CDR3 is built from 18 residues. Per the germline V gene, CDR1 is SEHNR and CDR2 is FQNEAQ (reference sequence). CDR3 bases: TGTGCCAGCAGCTTAGGCATGGTGATCAGGGGGCTTGACACTGAAGCTTTCTTT. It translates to CASSLGMVIRGLDTEAFF.

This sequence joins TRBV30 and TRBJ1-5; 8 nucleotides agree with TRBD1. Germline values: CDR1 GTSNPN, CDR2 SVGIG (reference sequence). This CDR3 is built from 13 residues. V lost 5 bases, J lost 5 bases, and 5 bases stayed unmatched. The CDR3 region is CAWSTQGDQPQHF. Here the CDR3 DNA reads TGTGCCTGGTCCACACAGGGGGATCAGCCCCAGCATTTT.

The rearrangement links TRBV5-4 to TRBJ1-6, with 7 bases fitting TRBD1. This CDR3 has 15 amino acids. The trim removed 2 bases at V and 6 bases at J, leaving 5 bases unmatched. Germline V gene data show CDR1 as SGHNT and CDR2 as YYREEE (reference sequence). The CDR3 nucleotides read TGTGCCAGCAGCTTTGACAGGGTCAGTAATTCACCCCTCCACTTT. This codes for CASSFDRVSNSPLHF.

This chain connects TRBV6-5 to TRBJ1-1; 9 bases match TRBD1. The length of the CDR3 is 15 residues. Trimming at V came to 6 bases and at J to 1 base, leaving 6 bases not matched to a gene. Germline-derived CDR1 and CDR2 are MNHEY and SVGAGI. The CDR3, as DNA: TGTGCCAGCAGAATAGGGACAGGGTCGAACACTGAAGCTTTCTTT. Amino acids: CASRIGTGSNTEAFF.

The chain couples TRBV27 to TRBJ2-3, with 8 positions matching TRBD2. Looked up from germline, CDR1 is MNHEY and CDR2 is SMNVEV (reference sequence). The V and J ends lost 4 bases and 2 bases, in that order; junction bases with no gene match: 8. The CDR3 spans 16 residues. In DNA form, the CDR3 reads TGTGCCAGCAGTTGGGAGCGGGGGCCCTCCACAGATACGCAGTATTTT. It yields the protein CASSWERGPSTDTQYF.

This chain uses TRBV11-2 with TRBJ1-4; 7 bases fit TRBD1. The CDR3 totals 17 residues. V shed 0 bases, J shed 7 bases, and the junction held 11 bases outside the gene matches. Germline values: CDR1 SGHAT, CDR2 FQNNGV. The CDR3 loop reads CASSLDREGAGGEKLFF. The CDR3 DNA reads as TGTGCCAGCAGCTTAGATCGAGAGGGGGCAGGTGGTGAAAAACTGTTTTTT.

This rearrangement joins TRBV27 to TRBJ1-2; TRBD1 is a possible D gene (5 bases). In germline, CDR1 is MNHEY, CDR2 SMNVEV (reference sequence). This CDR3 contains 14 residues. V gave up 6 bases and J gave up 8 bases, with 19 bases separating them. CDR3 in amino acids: CASSQATPGNGYTF. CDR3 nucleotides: TGTGCCAGCAGCCAAGCTACCCCAGGGAACGGCTACACCTTC.

The CDR3 spells CSAEDRDVYTF. The DNA of the CDR3 is TGCAGTGCGGAGGACAGGGATGTCTACACCTTC. The V gene is TRBV20-1, the J gene TRBJ1-2; the match to TRBD1 covers 8 bases. The CDR3 totals 11 residues. V lost 6 bases and J lost 10; bases outside the gene matches: 7. Germline V gene data show CDR1 as DFQATT and CDR2 as SNEGSKA (reference sequence).

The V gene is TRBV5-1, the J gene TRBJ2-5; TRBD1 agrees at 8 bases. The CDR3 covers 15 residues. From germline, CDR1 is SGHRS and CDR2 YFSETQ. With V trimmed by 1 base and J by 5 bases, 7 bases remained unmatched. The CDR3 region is CASSLTGTGYETQYF. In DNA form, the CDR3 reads TGCGCCAGCAGCTTGACCGGGACAGGCTACGAGACCCAGTACTTC.

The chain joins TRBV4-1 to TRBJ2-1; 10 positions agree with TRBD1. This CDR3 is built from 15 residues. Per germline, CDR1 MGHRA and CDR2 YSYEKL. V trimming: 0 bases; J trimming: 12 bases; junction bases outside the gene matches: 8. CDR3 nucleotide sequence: TGCGCCAGCAGCCAAGAAAAGGGGACAGGGGATTGGCAGTTCTTC. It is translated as CASSQEKGTGDWQFF.

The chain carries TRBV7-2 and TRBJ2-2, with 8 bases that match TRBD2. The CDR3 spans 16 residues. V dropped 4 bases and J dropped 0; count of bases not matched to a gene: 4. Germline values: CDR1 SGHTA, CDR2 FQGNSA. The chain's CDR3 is CASSSFGGANTGELFF. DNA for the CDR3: TGTGCCAGCAGCTCGTTCGGGGGGGCGAACACCGGGGAGCTGTTTTTT.

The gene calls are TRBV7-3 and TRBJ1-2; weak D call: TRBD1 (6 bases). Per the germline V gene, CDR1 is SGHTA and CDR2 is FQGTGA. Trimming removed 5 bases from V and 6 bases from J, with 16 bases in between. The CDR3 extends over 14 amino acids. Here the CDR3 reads CASSETTGRDGYTF. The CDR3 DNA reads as TGTGCCAGCAGCGAAACTACAGGGCGGGATGGCTACACCTTC.

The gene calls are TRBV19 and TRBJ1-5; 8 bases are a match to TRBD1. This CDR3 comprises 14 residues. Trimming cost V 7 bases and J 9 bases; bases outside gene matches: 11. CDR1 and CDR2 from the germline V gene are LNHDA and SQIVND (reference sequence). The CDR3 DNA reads TGTGCCAGTAAATCCACAGGGGGGACTCGGCCCCAGCATTTT. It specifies CASKSTGGTRPQHF.

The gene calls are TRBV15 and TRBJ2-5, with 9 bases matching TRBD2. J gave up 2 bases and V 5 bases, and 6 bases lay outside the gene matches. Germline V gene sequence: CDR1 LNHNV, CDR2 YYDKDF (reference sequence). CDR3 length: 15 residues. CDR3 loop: CATSAQGLAQETQYF. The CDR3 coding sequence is TGTGCCACCAGCGCGCAGGGACTAGCACAAGAGACCCAGTACTTC.

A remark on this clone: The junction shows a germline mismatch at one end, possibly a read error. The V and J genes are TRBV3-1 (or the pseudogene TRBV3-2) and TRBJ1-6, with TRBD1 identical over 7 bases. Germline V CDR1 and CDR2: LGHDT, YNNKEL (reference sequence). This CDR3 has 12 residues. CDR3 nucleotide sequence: TGTGCCAGCAGCCAAGGGGGCAGGGACAGATACTTT. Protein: CASSQGGRDRYF.

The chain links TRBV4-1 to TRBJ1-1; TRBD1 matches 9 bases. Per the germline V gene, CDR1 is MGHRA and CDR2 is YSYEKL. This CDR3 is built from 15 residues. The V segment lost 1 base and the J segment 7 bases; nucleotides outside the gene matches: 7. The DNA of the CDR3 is TGCGCCAGCAGCCAAGGGACAGGGGATGGGAATGAAGCTTTCTTT. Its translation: CASSQGTGDGNEAFF.

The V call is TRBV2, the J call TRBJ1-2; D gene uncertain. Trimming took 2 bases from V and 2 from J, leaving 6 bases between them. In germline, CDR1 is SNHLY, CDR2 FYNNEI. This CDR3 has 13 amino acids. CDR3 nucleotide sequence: TGTGCCAGCAGTGAACGCGAAAACTATGGCTACACCTTC. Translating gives CASSERENYGYTF.

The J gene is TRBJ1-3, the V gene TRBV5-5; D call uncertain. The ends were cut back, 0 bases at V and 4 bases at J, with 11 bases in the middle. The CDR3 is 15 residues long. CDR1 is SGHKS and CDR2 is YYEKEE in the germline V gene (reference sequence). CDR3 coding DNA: TGTGCCAGCAGCTTGGCCAATGGGCCGGGAAACACCATATATTTT. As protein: CASSLANGPGNTIYF.

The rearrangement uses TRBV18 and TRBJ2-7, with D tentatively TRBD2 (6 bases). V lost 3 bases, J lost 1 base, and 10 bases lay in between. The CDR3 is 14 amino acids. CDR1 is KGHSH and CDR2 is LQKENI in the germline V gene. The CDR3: CASSPGLDSYEQYF. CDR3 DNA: TGTGCCAGCTCACCGGGACTGGATTCCTACGAGCAGTACTTC.

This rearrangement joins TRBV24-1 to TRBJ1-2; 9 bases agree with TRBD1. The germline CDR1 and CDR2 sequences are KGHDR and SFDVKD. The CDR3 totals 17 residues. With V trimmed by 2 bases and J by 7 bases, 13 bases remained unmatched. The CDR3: CATSDSRTGVRVGGYTF. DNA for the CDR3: TGTGCCACCAGTGATTCTCGGACAGGGGTGAGAGTTGGTGGCTACACCTTC.

In nucleotides, the CDR3 is TGTGCCAGCAGTTACGCGGGAGGGGCGTCCTACGAGCAGTACTTC. Translation: CASSYAGGASYEQYF. J is TRBJ2-7 and V is TRBV6-5; 9 bases agree with TRBD2. The germline V gene encodes CDR1 MNHEY and CDR2 SVGAGI. There are 15 residues in the CDR3. V lost 2 bases and J lost 1; bases outside the gene matches: 3.

This CDR3 reads CASSLAPSGGQETQYF. CDR3 nucleotides: TGTGCCAGCAGCTTAGCCCCCAGCGGGGGACAAGAGACCCAGTACTTC. V gene TRBV11-2 combines with J gene TRBJ2-5; TRBD2 aligns across 8 bases. Germline lookup yields CDR1 SGHAT and CDR2 FQNNGV. V shed 1 base and J 2 bases; nucleotides not matched to a gene: 6. The CDR3 extends over 16 amino acids. Variable domain in full (rest from reference TRBV11-2 and TRBJ2-5): EAGVAQSPRYKIIEKRQSVAFWCNPISGHATLYWYQQILGQGPKLLIQFQNNGVVDDSQLPKDRFSAERLKGVDSTLKIQPAKLEDSAVYLCASSLAPSGGQETQYFGPGTRLLVL.

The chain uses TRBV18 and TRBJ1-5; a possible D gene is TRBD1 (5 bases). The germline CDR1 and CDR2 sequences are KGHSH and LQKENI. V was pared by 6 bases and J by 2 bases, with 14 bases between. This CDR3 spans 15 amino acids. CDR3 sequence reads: CASSTGGDGNQPQHF. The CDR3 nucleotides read TGTGCCAGCTCGACGGGGGGGGATGGCAATCAGCCCCAGCATTTT.

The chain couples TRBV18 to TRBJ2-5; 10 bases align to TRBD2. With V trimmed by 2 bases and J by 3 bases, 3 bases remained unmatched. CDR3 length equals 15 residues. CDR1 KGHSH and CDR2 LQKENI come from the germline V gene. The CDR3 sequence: CASSPNSGGEETQYF. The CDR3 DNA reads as TGTGCCAGCTCACCAAACAGCGGGGGGGAAGAGACCCAGTACTTC.

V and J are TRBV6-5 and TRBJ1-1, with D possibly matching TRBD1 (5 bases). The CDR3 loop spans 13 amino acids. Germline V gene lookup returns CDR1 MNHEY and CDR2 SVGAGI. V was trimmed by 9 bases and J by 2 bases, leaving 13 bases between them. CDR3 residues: CASTSGLNTEAFF. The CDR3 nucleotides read TGTGCCAGTACTTCAGGGCTCAACACTGAAGCTTTCTTT.

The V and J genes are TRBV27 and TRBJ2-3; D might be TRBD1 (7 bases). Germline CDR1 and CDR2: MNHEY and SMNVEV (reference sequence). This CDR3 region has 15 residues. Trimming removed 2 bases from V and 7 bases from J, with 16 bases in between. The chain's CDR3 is CASSLGQGGTHTQYF. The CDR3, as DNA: TGTGCCAGCAGTTTAGGTCAGGGGGGCACCCATACGCAGTATTTT.